What follows are 12 T cell receptor beta chains derived from one specimen sequenced in a study of sequential checkpoint blockade in melanoma. Treatment meaning: randomized to nivolumab then ipilimumab (arm A) or the reverse (arm B). Assay: immunoSEQ multiplex PCR; the TCRdb copy retains only in-frame clones and omits some. The sample yields about 13,000 clones, approximately 78% seen once. Sequenced here: CD8+ T cells sorted from blood (inferred from file names), sampled from a patient given nivolumab and ipilimumab in sequence. Receptors were obtained from a human donor with melanoma.

J is TRBJ2-1 and V is TRBV7-3, with a possible D match to TRBD2 (6 bases). Trimming took off 5 bases at V and 3 bases at J, with 14 bases between the two ends. This CDR3 has 15 residues. Germline CDR1 reads SGHTA; CDR2 reads FQGTGA. This chain's CDR3 is CASSQSGGFYNEQFF. The CDR3 DNA is TGTGCCAGCAGCCAAAGTGGGGGGTTCTACAATGAGCAGTTCTTC.

The chain employs TRBV7-9 and TRBJ2-1; 10 bases align to TRBD2. Germline CDR1 SEHNR, CDR2 FQNEAQ (reference sequence). This CDR3 comprises 16 residues. V trimming: 5 bases; J trimming: 4 bases; junction bases outside the gene matches: 8. CDR3 amino acids: CASSLLGLASYNEQFF. CDR3 in DNA: TGTGCCAGCAGCCTCCTGGGACTAGCGTCTTACAATGAGCAGTTCTTC.

The rearrangement joins TRBV28 to TRBJ2-1; 9 bases match TRBD2. Germline V CDR1 and CDR2: MDHEN, SYDVKM. The length of the CDR3 is 14 residues. Unmatched junction bases numbered 4, after V lost 6 bases and J lost 4 bases. In DNA form, the CDR3 reads TGTGCCAGCAGGCCAGGACTAGCGTACAATGAGCAGTTCTTC. Translation: CASRPGLAYNEQFF.

The V call is TRBV4-3, the J call TRBJ2-3; D is undetermined. The CDR3 loop spans 16 amino acids. V gave up 0 bases and J gave up 0 bases, with 10 bases separating them. Germline V gene lookup returns CDR1 LGHNA and CDR2 YSLEER. CDR3 in DNA: TGCGCCAGCAGCCAAGATCAGCGTATTAGCACAGATACGCAGTATTTT. As protein: CASSQDQRISTDTQYF.

This clone was seen a handful of times. The chain uses TRBV15 and TRBJ2-1; TRBD2 is a possible D gene (6 bases). CDR1 is LNHNV, CDR2 YYDKDF, per germline (reference sequence). Trimming took 4 bases from V and 7 from J, leaving 26 bases between them. The CDR3 totals 18 residues. The CDR3 loop reads CATSTLPRLEAFGNEQFF. Written as DNA, the CDR3 is TGTGCCACCAGCACCCTTCCTCGACTAGAGGCGTTTGGTAATGAGCAGTTCTTC.

This rearrangement joins TRBV5-4 to TRBJ2-3; 7 bases align to TRBD1. This CDR3 spans 18 amino acids. Germline V gene data show CDR1 as SGHNT and CDR2 as YYREEE (reference sequence). With 5 bases clipped from V and 4 bases from J, the junction kept 19 bases outside the gene matches. CDR3 coding DNA: TGTGCCAGCAGTTCAGATCGGACAGGACTCCACGACGCAGATACGCAGTATTTT. Translated, it gives CASSSDRTGLHDADTQYF.

This chain links TRBV4-2 with TRBJ2-7; 8 bases are shared with TRBD2. CDR1 and CDR2 (germline): LGHNA, YNFKEQ. The CDR3 sequence is 16 residues long. V was clipped by 1 base and J by 6 bases; unmatched bases: 11. Here the CDR3 DNA reads TGTGCCAGCAGCCAAGGATTGGGACTAGGGGAGCGCGAGCAGTACTTC. Its protein product is CASSQGLGLGEREQYF.

This clone was counted only a few times. V and J are TRBV7-9 and TRBJ1-2; no definite D call. Looked up from germline, CDR1 is SEHNR and CDR2 is FQNEAQ (reference sequence). The CDR3 is 12 residues long. Trimming removed 5 bases from V and 6 bases from J, with 10 bases in between. CDR3 nucleotides: TGTGCCAGCAGCGCCCGTTCGGATGGCTACACCTTC. It encodes CASSARSDGYTF.

The chain recombines TRBV7-9 with TRBJ2-1; D perhaps matches TRBD1 (5 bases). V was clipped by 5 bases and J by 10 bases, with 9 bases between them. The CDR3 spans 11 residues. Per germline, CDR1 SEHNR and CDR2 FQNEAQ (reference sequence). The DNA of the CDR3 is TGTGCCAGCAGCCTTGACAGCGAGCAGTTCTTC. It codes for CASSLDSEQFF.

The chain combines TRBV7-9 with TRBJ2-1, with TRBD2 matching over 7 bases. CDR3 length: 11 residues. Germline V lookup: CDR1 SEHNR, CDR2 FQNEAQ (reference sequence). As DNA, the CDR3 is TGTGCAGCTGGGGGGGGGAATGAGCAGTTCTTC. It encodes CAAGGGNEQFF.

The chain employs TRBV7-2 and TRBJ1-2; D gene unclear. The V and J ends lost 5 bases and 6 bases respectively, with 10 bases between them. The CDR3 spans 12 residues. Germline CDR1 reads SGHTA; CDR2 reads FQGNSA. This chain's CDR3 is CASSARSDGYTF. DNA for the CDR3: TGTGCCAGCAGCGCCCGTTCGGATGGCTACACCTTC.

The chain uses TRBV7-9 and TRBJ2-1, with no clear D. Germline CDR1 reads SEHNR; CDR2 reads FQNEAQ (reference sequence). The CDR3 loop spans 15 amino acids. Trimming removed 5 bases from V and 3 bases from J, with 14 bases in between. CDR3 nucleotide sequence: TGTGCCAGCAGCATAGACCGATCCGGCTACAATGAGCAGTTCTTC. Its protein is CASSIDRSGYNEQFF.